One sample yielded the 21 T cell receptor beta chains listed below, sequenced in a study of STAT3 mutations in large granular lymphocyte leukemia (dated 2019 in TCRdb). Overall study results and their limits: At least one immunodominant TCRbeta clonotype was identified in every T-LGLL patient, and multiple immunodominant subclonotypes were identified in about half of the T-LGLL patients.

The library was produced with the immunoSEQ multiplex PCR assay. This immuneACCESS table, as held by TCRdb, lists in-frame sequences with V and J called but not all clones. Of the missing ones, under half trace to an unresolved V gene in checked studies; the others have no known cause. For this sample there are several thousand clones; around a third appear just once. The ten largest make up more than 15% of the sample. Their recognized antigens are unknown. Source material: peripheral blood mononuclear cells. Receptors were obtained from a woman aged 40 to 55 with T-cell large granular lymphocyte leukemia. Some clones in this sample may be carry-over from other donors' samples. The age is the age at diagnosis.

This chain joins TRBV7-8 and TRBJ2-5, with TRBD2 as a possible D gene (5 bases). In germline, CDR1 is SGHVS, CDR2 FQNEAQ. The V end was cut by 5 bases, the J end by 5 bases, with 15 bases between. There are 14 residues in the CDR3. In nucleotides, the CDR3 is TGTGCCAGCAGCCCTAGTGGGGAGTGGGAGACCCAGTACTTC. Translation gives CASSPSGEWETQYF. The full variable domain, with the rest looked up from reference TRBV7-8 and TRBJ2-5, is GAGVSQSPRYKVAKRGQDVALRCDPISGHVSLFWYQQALGQGPEFLTYFQNEAQLDKSGLPSDRFFAERPEGSVSTLKIQRTQQEDSAVYLCASSPSGEWETQYFGPGTRLLVL.

The V gene is TRBV18, the J gene TRBJ1-2; weak D call: TRBD1 (5 bases). Germline CDR1 reads KGHSH; CDR2 reads LQKENI. The germline V and J ends were trimmed by 0 bases and 4 bases, with 27 bases remaining between them. CDR3 length: 20 residues. The CDR3 DNA reads TGTGCCAGCTCACCACCTCTCCTTAGCAGGGAGATTAGGGGAGTCTATGGCTACACCTTC. Its translation is CASSPPLLSREIRGVYGYTF.

This clone appeared a few times. The chain joins TRBV18 to TRBJ1-2; TRBD1 agrees at 7 bases. Germline V lookup: CDR1 KGHSH, CDR2 LQKENI. J gave up 4 bases and V 2 bases, and 7 bases lay outside the gene matches. This CDR3 contains 15 residues. The CDR3 here is CASSPIWAGGYGYTF. CDR3 DNA: TGTGCCAGCTCACCAATATGGGCAGGGGGCTATGGCTACACCTTC.

The CDR3 DNA is TGTGCCAGCAGCCTAGCGGGTAGCACAGATACGCAGTATTTT. Translated: CASSLAGSTDTQYF. The V gene is TRBV28, the J gene TRBJ2-3, with 8 bases matching TRBD2. This CDR3 comprises 14 residues. Trimming took 6 bases from V and 0 from J; bases not matched to a gene: 2. Germline V gene data show CDR1 as MDHEN and CDR2 as SYDVKM.

The rearrangement uses TRBV15 and TRBJ2-1; TRBD2 is a possible D gene (7 bases). This CDR3 has 14 residues. The ends were cut back, 4 bases at V and 6 bases at J, with 13 bases in the middle. CDR1 and CDR2 from the germline V gene are LNHNV and YYDKDF (reference sequence). The DNA for the CDR3 is TGTGCCACCAGCACCCGGAGGGGGGGCAATGAGCAGTTCTTC. Translated, it gives CATSTRRGGNEQFF.

This clone was seen a few times. The gene calls are TRBV6-1 and TRBJ2-7; D may be TRBD1 or TRBD2 (5 bases each). Trimming pared 6 bases from V and 9 bases from J, leaving 18 bases between. This CDR3 is built from 13 residues. CDR1 is MNHNS, CDR2 SASEGT, per germline. CDR3 sequence: CASRRGLSAGQYF. In DNA, the CDR3 is TGTGCCAGCAGGAGGGGATTATCCGCGGGGCAGTACTTC.

CDR3 DNA sequence: TGCGCCAGCAGCCAAGAGCGCCGCGGTAAGGGAAACATTCAGTACTTC. Protein product: CASSQERRGKGNIQYF. The chain combines TRBV4-3 with TRBJ2-4; D ambiguous. The length of the CDR3 is 16 residues. Germline V CDR1 and CDR2: LGHNA, YSLEER. Trimming took off 0 bases at V and 6 bases at J, with 15 bases between the two ends.

This clone was seen more than once but under ten times. The V call is TRBV18, the J call TRBJ2-7, with D tentatively TRBD2 (7 bases). Germline loops: CDR1 KGHSH, CDR2 LQKENI. V was clipped by 0 bases and J by 3 bases, with 12 bases between them. The length of the CDR3 is 15 residues. CDR3 amino acids: CASSPPQGRDYEQYF. CDR3 coding DNA: TGTGCCAGCTCACCACCGCAGGGGAGGGACTACGAGCAGTACTTC. Full variable domain (missing parts from reference TRBV18 and TRBJ2-7): NAGVMQNPRHLVRRRGQEARLRCSPMKGHSHVYWYRQLPEEGLKFMVYLQKENIIDESGMPKERFSAEFPKEGPSILRIQQVVRGDSAAYFCASSPPQGRDYEQYFGPGTRLTVT.

There are a few counts of this clone. V gene TRBV27 combines with J gene TRBJ2-5; maybe TRBD1 (6 bases). The CDR3 length is 14 residues. CDR1 and CDR2 (germline): MNHEY, SMNVEV (reference sequence). Trimming shortened V by 5 bases and J by 4 bases, and 14 bases separated the two germline ends. The CDR3 here is CASSGTRLGETQYF. Written as DNA, the CDR3 is TGTGCCAGCAGTGGGACAAGGTTAGGAGAGACCCAGTACTTC.

The chain links TRBV18 to TRBJ2-3; 10 positions agree with TRBD2. The CDR3 spans 17 residues. V dropped 4 bases and J dropped 2; count of bases not matched to a gene: 9. Germline assignment: CDR1 KGHSH and CDR2 LQKENI. In nucleotides, the CDR3 is TGTGCCAGCTCACTTACGACCGGGACTAGCGCCACAGATACGCAGTATTTT. It encodes CASSLTTGTSATDTQYF. Variable domain in full (rest from reference TRBV18 and TRBJ2-3): NAGVMQNPRHLVRRRGQEARLRCSPMKGHSHVYWYRQLPEEGLKFMVYLQKENIIDESGMPKERFSAEFPKEGPSILRIQQVVRGDSAAYFCASSLTTGTSATDTQYFGPGTRLTVL.

This clone has only a few counts. The V call is TRBV7-9, the J call TRBJ1-3; TRBD1 matches 8 bases. The CDR3 is 16 amino acids. V shed 0 bases and J 3 bases; nucleotides not matched to a gene: 4. Germline V gene sequence: CDR1 SEHNR, CDR2 FQNEAQ (reference sequence). CDR3 coding DNA: TGTGCCAGCAGCTTAGCGGACAGGGCGGGTGGAAACACCATATATTTT. Its translation: CASSLADRAGGNTIYF.

V is TRBV7-3 and J is TRBJ1-1; D uncertain. From germline, CDR1 is SGHTA and CDR2 FQGTGA. V shed 5 bases and J shed 0 bases, with 13 bases lying between them. This CDR3 spans 15 amino acids. CDR3 sequence: CASSRNAGMNTEAFF. For the CDR3, the DNA is TGTGCCAGCAGCCGTAATGCGGGGATGAACACTGAAGCTTTCTTT.

This clone was found a few times. The V gene is TRBV5-4, the J gene TRBJ2-7; maybe TRBD2 (5 bases). This CDR3 region has 14 residues. The germline CDR1 and CDR2 sequences are SGHNT and YYREEE (reference sequence). V dropped 4 bases and J dropped 3 bases, with 14 bases sitting between them. This CDR3 is CASSKTRAGYEQYF. CDR3 DNA: TGTGCCAGCAGCAAGACGAGGGCCGGCTACGAGCAGTACTTC.

The chain employs TRBV7-9 and TRBJ1-1; no clear D gene. The CDR3 is 12 residues long. The V gene lost 1 base and the J gene lost 8 bases, with 8 bases spanning the gap. Germline CDR1 reads SEHNR; CDR2 reads FQNEAQ (reference sequence). CDR3 DNA sequence: TGTGCCAGCAGCTTAGTCGCTAGGGAAGCTTTCTTT. Translation gives CASSLVAREAFF.

This clone was seen a handful of times. The J gene is TRBJ2-7, the V gene TRBV7-2; D may be TRBD2 (6 bases). Germline values: CDR1 SGHTA, CDR2 FQGNSA. The V end was cut by 1 base, the J end by 4 bases, with 14 bases between. The CDR3 contains 15 residues. The CDR3 spells CASSLVRREWYEQYF. For the CDR3, the DNA is TGTGCCAGCAGCTTAGTCAGACGGGAGTGGTACGAGCAGTACTTC.

The chain joins TRBV6-1 to TRBJ1-2, with D perhaps TRBD1 (6 bases). Germline V gene data show CDR1 as MNHNS and CDR2 as SASEGT. V lost 4 bases and J 3 bases, leaving 18 bases between the germline ends. The CDR3 length is 16 residues. The CDR3 bases are TGTGCCAGCAGTGTAAGGGGGGTGGAGGTCTACTATGGCTACACCTTC. This encodes CASSVRGVEVYYGYTF.

V usage is TRBV5-1 and J usage is TRBJ2-7; D not certain. With 0 bases removed from V and 7 bases from J, the gap between germline ends came to 20 bases. From germline, CDR1 is SGHRS and CDR2 YFSETQ. The CDR3 is made up of 16 amino acids. CDR3 sequence (DNA): TGCGCCAGCAGCTTGGTCGGACGGACCGAAGTAGGGGAGCAGTACTTC. As protein: CASSLVGRTEVGEQYF.

The chain joins TRBV4-1 to TRBJ2-7; tentative D call: TRBD1 (5 bases). V dropped 0 bases and J dropped 6 bases, with 6 bases sitting between them. The CDR3 is made up of 12 amino acids. Per germline, CDR1 MGHRA and CDR2 YSYEKL. The CDR3 here is CASSQEGVEQYF. The DNA for the CDR3 is TGCGCCAGCAGCCAAGAAGGGGTCGAGCAGTACTTC.

This clone has more than one count but fewer than ten. CDR3 sequence (DNA): TGCGCCAGCAGCCAAGGAATAAGGTGGAGGGAAATGCCCTCGGACGAGCAGTACTTC. Translation gives CASSQGIRWREMPSDEQYF. The rearrangement uses TRBV4-3 and TRBJ2-7; a possible D gene is TRBD2 (6 bases). This CDR3 is 19 amino acids long. Germline CDR1 is LGHNA and CDR2 is YSLEER. The V and J ends lost 1 base and 5 bases respectively, with 27 bases between them.

The V and J genes are TRBV5-6 and TRBJ1-1, with 10 bases identical to TRBD1. The junction had 2 bases not matched to a gene; V was cut back by 2 bases and J by 4 bases. The germline V gene encodes CDR1 SGHDT and CDR2 YYEEEE. The CDR3 totals 14 residues. CDR3 sequence reads: CASSFGDRGTEAFF. CDR3 DNA: TGTGCCAGCAGCTTTGGGGACAGGGGCACTGAAGCTTTCTTT.

This clone was counted a few times. This chain joins TRBV18 and TRBJ1-5, with 10 bases lining up with TRBD1. The CDR3 sequence is 15 residues long. Germline CDR1 is KGHSH and CDR2 is LQKENI. The V segment lost 2 bases and the J segment 6 bases; nucleotides outside the gene matches: 4. Here the CDR3 DNA reads TGTGCCAGCTCACCAGGACAGGGGGTATTTCAGCCCCAGCATTTT. It specifies CASSPGQGVFQPQHF.